This TCR beta chain was recorded in a study of blood T cell repertoires in COVID-19. Data came from immunoSEQ multiplex PCR; TCRdb stores just in-frame clones and leaves some out. The table includes a few hundred thousand clones, 80% detected once. Study members were between 18 and 89 years old and lived in 20 to 25 US regions. Cohort placement rested on clinical history that participants reported themselves. The J segment lost 5 bases and the V segment lost 2 bases, leaving 5 bases of the junction unmatched. CDR1 and CDR2 (germline): SGHDN, FVKESK. There are 15 residues in the CDR3. This chain joins TRBV14 and TRBJ1-4, with 7 bases lining up with TRBD1. Material for sequencing was PBMCs or T cells enriched from blood (not recorded which). The clonotype originates from a man aged 30 to 45 with acute COVID-19. The CDR3 region has the DNA TGTGCCAGCAGCCAACGGACAGGAATGAATGAAAAACTGTTTTTT. Translation gives CASSQRTGMNEKLFF.